This T cell receptor (beta chain) was observed in a study of blood T cell repertoires in COVID-19. Across the study: Samples taken during acute and convalescent COVID-19 were collected in the United States, Italy and Spain. T cells, B-cell-depleted T cells, or PBMCs provided the cDNA or gDNA that served as material.

There are 15 residues in the CDR3. Trimming at V came to 3 bases and at J to 6 bases, leaving 11 bases not matched to a gene. CDR1 and CDR2 (germline): SQVTM, ANQGSEA. Original analysis: Quantification of nucleated cells was approximated via reference gene primer amplification. Generated by immunoSEQ multiplex PCR, the TCRdb table keeps only in-frame clones and is missing some. From that table come the V and J calls and clone size; the DNA was used to work out D and trimming. Of approximately 100,000 clones listed, around 90% were seen once; the top ten hold more than 5%. The sample taken for sequencing was peripheral blood. The chain uses TRBV29-1 and TRBJ2-1; 7 bases are a match to TRBD2. This sequence was found in an older man with acute or convalescent COVID-19. The CDR3 DNA reads TGCAGCGTTGACAGGGAGGGATCCCTAAGCAATGAGCAGTTCTTC. Its translation is CSVDREGSLSNEQFF.